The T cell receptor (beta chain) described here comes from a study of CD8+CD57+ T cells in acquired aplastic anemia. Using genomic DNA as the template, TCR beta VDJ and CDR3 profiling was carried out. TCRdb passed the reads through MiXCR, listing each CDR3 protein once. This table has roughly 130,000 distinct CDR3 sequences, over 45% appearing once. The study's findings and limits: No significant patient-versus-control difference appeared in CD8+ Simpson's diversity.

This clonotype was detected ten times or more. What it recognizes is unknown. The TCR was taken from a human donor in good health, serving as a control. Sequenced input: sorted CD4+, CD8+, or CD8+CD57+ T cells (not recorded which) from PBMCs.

The CDR3 loop reads CATQPNWGTSTDTQYF. The CDR3 DNA reads as TGTGCCACCCAACCCAACTGGGGGACTAGCACAGATACGCAGTATTTT. The chain recombines TRBV3-1 with TRBJ2-3; weak D call: TRBD2 (6 bases). Trimming cost V 10 bases and J 0 bases, with 20 bases left between them. This CDR3 contains 16 residues. The germline CDR1 and CDR2 sequences are LGHDT and YNNKEL (reference sequence).